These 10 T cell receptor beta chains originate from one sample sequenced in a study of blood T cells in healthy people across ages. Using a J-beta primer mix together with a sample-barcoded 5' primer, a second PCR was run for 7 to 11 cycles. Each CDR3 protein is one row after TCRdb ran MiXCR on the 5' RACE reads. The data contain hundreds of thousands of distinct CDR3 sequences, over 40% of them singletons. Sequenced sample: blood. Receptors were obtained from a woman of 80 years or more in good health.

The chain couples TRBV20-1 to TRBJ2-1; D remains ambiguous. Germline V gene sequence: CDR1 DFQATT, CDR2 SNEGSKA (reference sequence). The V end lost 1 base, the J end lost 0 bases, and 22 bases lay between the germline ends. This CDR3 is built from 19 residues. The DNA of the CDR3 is TGCAGTGCTAGAGGCCCAGCCCCGACCAATCCGATCTCCTACAATGAGCAGTTCTTC. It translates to CSARGPAPTNPISYNEQFF.

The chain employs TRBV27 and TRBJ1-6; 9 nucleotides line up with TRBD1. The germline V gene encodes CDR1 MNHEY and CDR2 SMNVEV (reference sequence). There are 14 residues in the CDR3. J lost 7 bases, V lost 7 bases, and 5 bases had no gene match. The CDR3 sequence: CASTSGTGNSPLHF. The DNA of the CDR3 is TGTGCCAGCACCTCCGGGACAGGGAATTCACCCCTCCACTTT.

The CDR3 bases are TGTGCCAGCAGCCCTGACCGGCACACAGATACGCAGTATTTT. Residues: CASSPDRHTDTQYF. The rearrangement joins TRBV7-9 to TRBJ2-3; D gene unclear. V was pared by 5 bases and J by 2 bases, with 11 bases between. The CDR3 has 14 amino acids. Germline-derived CDR1 and CDR2 are SEHNR and FQNEAQ (reference sequence).

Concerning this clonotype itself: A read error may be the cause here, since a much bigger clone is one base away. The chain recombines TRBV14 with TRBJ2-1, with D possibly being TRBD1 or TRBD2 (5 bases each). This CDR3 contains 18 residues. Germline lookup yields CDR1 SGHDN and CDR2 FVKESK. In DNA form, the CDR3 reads TGTGCCAGCAGCCAAGATTTAGGGACCGCCTACGTCTACAATGAGCAGTTATTC. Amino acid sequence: CASSQDLGTAYVYNEQLF.

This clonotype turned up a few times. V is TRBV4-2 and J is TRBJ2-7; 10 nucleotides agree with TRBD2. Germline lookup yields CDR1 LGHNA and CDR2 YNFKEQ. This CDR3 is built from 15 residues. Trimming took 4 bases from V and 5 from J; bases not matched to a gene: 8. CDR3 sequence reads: CASSPIAGGTHEQYF. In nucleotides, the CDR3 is TGTGCCAGCAGCCCTATAGCGGGAGGAACCCACGAGCAGTACTTC.

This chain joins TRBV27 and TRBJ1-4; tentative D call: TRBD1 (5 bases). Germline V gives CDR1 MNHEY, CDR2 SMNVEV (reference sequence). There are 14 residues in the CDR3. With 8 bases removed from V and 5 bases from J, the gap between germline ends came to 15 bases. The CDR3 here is CASPCGGRNEKLFF. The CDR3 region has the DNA TGTGCCAGCCCCTGCGGGGGACGAAATGAAAAACTGTTTTTT.

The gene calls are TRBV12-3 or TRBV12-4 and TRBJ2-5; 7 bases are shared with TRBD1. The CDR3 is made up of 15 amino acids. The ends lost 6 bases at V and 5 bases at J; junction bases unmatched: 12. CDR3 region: CASSRGQSSVETQYF. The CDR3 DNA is TGTGCCAGCAGCCGGGGACAGTCATCAGTGGAGACCCAGTACTTC.

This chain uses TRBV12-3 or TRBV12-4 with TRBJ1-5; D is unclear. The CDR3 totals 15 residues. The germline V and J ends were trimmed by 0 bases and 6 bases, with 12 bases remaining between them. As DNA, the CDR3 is TGTGCCAGCAGTTTAGCCGAAAACGGCGGTCAGCCCCAGCATTTT. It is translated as CASSLAENGGQPQHF.

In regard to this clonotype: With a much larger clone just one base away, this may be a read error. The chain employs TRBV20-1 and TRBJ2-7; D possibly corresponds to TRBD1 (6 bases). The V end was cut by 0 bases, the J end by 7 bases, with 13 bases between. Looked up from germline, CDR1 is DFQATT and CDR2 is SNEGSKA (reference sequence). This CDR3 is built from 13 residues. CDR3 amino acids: CSARERQVHEQYF. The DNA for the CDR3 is TGCAGTGCTAGAGAGCGACAGGTACATGAGCAGTACTTC.

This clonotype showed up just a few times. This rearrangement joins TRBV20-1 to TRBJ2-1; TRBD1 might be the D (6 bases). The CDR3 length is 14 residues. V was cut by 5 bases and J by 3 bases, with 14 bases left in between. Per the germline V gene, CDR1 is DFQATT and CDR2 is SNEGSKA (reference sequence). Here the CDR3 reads CSASSGTNYNEQFF. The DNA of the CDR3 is TGCAGTGCTTCCAGTGGGACAAACTACAATGAGCAGTTCTTC.